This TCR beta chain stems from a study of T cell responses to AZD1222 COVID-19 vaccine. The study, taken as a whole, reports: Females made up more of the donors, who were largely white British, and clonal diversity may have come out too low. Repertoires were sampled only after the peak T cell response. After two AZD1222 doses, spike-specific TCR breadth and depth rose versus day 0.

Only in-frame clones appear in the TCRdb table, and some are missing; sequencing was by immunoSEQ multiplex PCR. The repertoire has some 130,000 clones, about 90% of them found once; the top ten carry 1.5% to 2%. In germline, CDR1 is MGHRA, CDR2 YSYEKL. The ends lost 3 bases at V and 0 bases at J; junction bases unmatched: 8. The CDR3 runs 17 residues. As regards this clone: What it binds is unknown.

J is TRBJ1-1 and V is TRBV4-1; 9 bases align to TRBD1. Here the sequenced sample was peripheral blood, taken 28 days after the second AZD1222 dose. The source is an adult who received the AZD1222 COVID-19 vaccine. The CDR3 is CASSQGQGKKMNTEAFF. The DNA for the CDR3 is TGCGCCAGCAGCCAGGGACAGGGAAAGAAGATGAACACTGAAGCTTTCTTT.